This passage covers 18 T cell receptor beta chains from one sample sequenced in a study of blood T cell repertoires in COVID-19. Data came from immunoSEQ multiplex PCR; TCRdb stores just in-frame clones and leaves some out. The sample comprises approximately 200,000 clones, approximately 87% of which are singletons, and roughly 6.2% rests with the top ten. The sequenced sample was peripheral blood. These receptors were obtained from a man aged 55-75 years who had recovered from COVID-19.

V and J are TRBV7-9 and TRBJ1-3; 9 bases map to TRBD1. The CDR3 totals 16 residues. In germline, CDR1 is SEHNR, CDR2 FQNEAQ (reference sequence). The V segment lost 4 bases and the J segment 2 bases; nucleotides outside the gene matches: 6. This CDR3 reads CASSSFTGGPGNTIYF. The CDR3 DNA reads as TGTGCCAGCAGCTCTTTTACAGGGGGCCCTGGAAACACCATATATTTT.

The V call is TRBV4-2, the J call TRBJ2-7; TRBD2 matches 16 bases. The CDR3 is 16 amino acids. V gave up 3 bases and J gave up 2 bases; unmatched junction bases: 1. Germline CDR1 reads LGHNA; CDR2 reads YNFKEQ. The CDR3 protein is CASSQGLAGGPYEQYF. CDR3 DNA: TGTGCCAGCAGCCAGGGACTAGCGGGAGGGCCCTACGAGCAGTACTTC.

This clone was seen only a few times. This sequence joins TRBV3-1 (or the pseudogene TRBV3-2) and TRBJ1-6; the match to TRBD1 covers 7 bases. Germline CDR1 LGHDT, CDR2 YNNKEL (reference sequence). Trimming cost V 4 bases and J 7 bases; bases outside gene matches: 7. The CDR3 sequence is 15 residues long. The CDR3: CASSPRQGTNSPLHF. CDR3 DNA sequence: TGTGCCAGCAGCCCTCGACAGGGCACAAATTCACCCCTCCACTTT.

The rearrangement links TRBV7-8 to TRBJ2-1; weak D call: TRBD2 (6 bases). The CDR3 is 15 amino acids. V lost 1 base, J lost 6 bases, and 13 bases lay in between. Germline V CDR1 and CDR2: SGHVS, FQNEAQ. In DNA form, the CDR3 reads TGTGCCAGCAGCTTAGGGACGGACTATGGCAATGAGCAGTTCTTC. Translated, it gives CASSLGTDYGNEQFF.

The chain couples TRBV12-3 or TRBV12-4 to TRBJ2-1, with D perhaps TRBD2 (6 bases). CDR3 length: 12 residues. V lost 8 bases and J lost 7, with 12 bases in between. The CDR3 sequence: CASRGSGNEQFF. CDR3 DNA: TGTGCCAGCCGTGGCAGCGGGAATGAGCAGTTCTTC.

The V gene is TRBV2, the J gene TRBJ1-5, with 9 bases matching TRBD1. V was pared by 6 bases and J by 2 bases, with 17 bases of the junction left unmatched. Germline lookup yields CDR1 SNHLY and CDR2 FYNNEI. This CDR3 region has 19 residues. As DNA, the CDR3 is TGTGCCAGCAGACCTCCCGGGACAGGGATAGCAAATGGCAATCAGCCCCAGCATTTT. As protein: CASRPPGTGIANGNQPQHF.

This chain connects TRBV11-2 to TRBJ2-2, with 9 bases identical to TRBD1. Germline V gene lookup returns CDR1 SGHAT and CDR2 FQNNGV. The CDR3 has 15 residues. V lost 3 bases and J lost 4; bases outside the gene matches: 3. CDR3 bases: TGTGCCAGCAGCTTTCCGACAGGGGGCACCGGGGAGCTGTTTTTT. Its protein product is CASSFPTGGTGELFF.

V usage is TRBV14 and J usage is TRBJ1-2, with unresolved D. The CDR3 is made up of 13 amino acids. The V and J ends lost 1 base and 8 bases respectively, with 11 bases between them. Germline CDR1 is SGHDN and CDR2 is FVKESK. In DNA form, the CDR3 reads TGTGCCAGCAGCCAAGTATCAGTTATCGGCTACACCTTC. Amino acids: CASSQVSVIGYTF.

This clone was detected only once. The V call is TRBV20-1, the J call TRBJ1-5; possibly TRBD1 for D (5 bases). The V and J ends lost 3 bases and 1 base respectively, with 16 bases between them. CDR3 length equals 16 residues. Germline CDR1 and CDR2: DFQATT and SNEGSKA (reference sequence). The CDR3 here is CSASTLGGRSNQPQHF. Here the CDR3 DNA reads TGCAGTGCTAGTACCCTCGGGGGGAGAAGCAATCAGCCCCAGCATTTT.

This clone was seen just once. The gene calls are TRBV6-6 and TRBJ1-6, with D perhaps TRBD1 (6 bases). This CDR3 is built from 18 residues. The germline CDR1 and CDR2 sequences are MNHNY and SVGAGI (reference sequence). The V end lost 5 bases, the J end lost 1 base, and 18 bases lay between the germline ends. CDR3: CASSPALRGGSYNSPLHF. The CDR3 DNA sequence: TGTGCCAGCAGTCCCGCCTTGCGAGGGGGATCCTATAATTCACCCCTCCACTTT.

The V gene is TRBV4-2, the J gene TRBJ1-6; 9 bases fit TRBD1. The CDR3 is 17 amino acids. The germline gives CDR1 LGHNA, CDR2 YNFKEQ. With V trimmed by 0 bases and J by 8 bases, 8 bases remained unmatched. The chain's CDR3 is CASSQDITGGVDSPLHF. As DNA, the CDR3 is TGTGCCAGCAGCCAAGATATAACAGGGGGCGTCGATTCACCCCTCCACTTT.

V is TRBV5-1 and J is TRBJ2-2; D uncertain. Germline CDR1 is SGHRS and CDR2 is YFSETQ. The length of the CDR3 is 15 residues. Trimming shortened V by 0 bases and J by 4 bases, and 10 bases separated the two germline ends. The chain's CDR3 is CASSLGLAATGELFF. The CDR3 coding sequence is TGCGCCAGCAGCTTGGGATTGGCGGCCACCGGGGAGCTGTTTTTT.

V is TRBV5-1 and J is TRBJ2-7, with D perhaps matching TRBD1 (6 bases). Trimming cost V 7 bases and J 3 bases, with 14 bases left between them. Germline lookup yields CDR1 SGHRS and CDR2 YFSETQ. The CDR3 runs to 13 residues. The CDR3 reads CASGSTGVYEQYF. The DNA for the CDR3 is TGCGCCAGCGGGTCGACAGGAGTCTACGAGCAGTACTTC.

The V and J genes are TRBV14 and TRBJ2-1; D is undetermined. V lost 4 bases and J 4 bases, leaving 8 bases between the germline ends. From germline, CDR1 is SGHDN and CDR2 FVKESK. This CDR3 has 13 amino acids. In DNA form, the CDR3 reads TGTGCCAGCAGCCCAGACAAATACAATGAGCAGTTCTTC. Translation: CASSPDKYNEQFF.

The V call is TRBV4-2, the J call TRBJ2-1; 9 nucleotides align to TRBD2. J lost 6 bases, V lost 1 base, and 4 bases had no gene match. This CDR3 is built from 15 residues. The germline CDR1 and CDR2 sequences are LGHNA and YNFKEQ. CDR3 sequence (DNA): TGTGCCAGCAGCCAAGTTAGCGGGAGTACCAATGAGCAGTTCTTC. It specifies CASSQVSGSTNEQFF.

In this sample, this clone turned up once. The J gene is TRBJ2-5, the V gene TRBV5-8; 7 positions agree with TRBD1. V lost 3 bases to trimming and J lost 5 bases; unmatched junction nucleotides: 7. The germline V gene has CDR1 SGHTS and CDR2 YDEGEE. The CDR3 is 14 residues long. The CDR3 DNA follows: TGTGCCAGCAGCTGGCGGACAGGATGGGAGACCCAGTACTTC. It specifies CASSWRTGWETQYF.

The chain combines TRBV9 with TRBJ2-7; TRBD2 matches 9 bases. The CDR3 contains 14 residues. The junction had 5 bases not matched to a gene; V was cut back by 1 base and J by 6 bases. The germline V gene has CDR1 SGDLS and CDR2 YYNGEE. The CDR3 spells CASSVTTSGLEQYF. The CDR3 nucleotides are TGTGCCAGCAGCGTAACAACTAGCGGGCTCGAGCAGTACTTC.

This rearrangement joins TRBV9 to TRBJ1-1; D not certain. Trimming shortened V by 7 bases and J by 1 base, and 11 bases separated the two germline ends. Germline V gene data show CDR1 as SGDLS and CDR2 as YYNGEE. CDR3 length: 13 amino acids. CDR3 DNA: TGTGCCAGCGGAAGAGGGAGGAACACTGAAGCTTTCTTT. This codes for CASGRGRNTEAFF.